The present TCR beta chain was sequenced within a study of T-cell reconstitution after alpha-beta-depleted transplantation in children. V lost 3 bases and J 6 bases, leaving 19 bases between the germline ends. Germline CDR1 is SEHNR and CDR2 is FQNEAQ (reference sequence). This CDR3 is 16 amino acids long. Using unique molecular identifiers, the investigators prepared the TCRbeta library. TCRdb re-derived calls from the PCR reads in MiXCR, one entry per CDR3 protein. The profile shows about 510,000 distinct CDR3 sequences, roughly an eighth of them singletons. V gene TRBV7-9 combines with J gene TRBJ2-3, with D tentatively TRBD2 (6 bases). Sequenced material: PBMCs, mostly from graft donor cells, taken 180 days after TCRalphabeta/CD19-depleted stem cell transplant. The TCR comes from a female patient between 2 and 10 years old who had a stem cell transplant for aplastic anemia, so the T cells may come from the graft donor. The CDR3 DNA follows: TGTGCCAGCAGCTTCCCGCTAGCGCCGGTGCCCGATACGCAGTATTTT. It yields the protein CASSFPLAPVPDTQYF.